This TCR beta chain emerged from a study of PD-1 blockade in classical Hodgkin lymphoma. Assay used: immunoSEQ multiplex PCR; TCRdb lists only in-frame clones, some missing. This sample yields approximately 27,000 clones, of which more than 70% are seen a single time; roughly 0.35% belongs to the top ten. V was shortened by 0 bases and J by 0 bases, with 6 bases between the two germline ends. This CDR3 contains 15 residues. From germline, CDR1 is SGDLS and CDR2 YYNGEE. Concerning this clone: Its antigen is not identified.

Overall study results and limits: The origin of the repertoire differences remains undefined, with disease activity or prior therapy as possible causes. Relapsed/refractory patients reportedly had lower baseline diversity than newly diagnosed patients.

The time point was: newly diagnosed, previously untreated cHL patient sample. Isolation of CD4+ T cells from thawed PBMCs was performed by magnetic negative selection. The authors used newly diagnosed, untreated classical Hodgkin lymphoma PBMCs as comparison. The sample taken for sequencing was CD4+ T cells from blood. V gene TRBV9 combines with J gene TRBJ1-4, with D maybe TRBD1 (5 bases). This clonotype was obtained from a human donor with classical Hodgkin lymphoma. In nucleotides, the CDR3 is TGTGCCAGCAGCGTAGGGGGGGCAACTAATGAAAAACTGTTTTTT. Encoded protein: CASSVGGATNEKLFF.